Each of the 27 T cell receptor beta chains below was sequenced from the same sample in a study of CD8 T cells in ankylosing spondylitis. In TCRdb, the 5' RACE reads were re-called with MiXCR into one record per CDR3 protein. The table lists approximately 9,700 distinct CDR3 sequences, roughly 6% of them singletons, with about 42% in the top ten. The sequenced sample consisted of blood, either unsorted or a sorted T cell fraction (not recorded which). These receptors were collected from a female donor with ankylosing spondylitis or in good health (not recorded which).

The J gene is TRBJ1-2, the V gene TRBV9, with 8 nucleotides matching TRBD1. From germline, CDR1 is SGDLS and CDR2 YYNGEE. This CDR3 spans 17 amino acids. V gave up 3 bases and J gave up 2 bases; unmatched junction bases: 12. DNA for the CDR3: TGTGCCAGCAGCGGACACGGGACAGGCGCCCCCAACTATGGCTACACCTTC. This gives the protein CASSGHGTGAPNYGYTF.

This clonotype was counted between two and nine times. CDR3 sequence (DNA): TGTGCCAGCAGCGAAGGACAGGGTTATGGCTACACCTTC. Its protein product is CASSEGQGYGYTF. The rearrangement uses TRBV9 and TRBJ1-2; 8 bases agree with TRBD1. After removal of 3 bases from V and 5 bases from J, the junction contained 3 bases not matched to a gene. The germline V gene encodes CDR1 SGDLS and CDR2 YYNGEE. The length of the CDR3 is 13 residues.

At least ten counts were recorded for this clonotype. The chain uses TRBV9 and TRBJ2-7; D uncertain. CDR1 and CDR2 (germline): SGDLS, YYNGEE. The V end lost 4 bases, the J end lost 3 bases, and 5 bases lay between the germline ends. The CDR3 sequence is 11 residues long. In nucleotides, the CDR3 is TGTGCCAGCAGCCCCGGCTACGAGCAGTACTTC. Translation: CASSPGYEQYF.

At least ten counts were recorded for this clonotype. The CDR3 DNA reads as TGTGCCAGCAGCGTAGAAGGGGCTTACTCCTACGAGCAGTACTTC. This encodes CASSVEGAYSYEQYF. V gene TRBV9 combines with J gene TRBJ2-7; TRBD1 is a possible D gene (5 bases). This CDR3 comprises 15 residues. The V and J ends lost 0 bases and 0 bases respectively, with 10 bases between them. CDR1 and CDR2 from the germline V gene are SGDLS and YYNGEE.

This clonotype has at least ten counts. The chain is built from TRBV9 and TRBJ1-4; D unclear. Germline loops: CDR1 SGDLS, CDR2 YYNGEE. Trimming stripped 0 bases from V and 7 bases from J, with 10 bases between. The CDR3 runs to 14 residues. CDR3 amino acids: CASSVEGGSEKLFF. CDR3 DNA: TGTGCCAGCAGCGTAGAGGGTGGGAGTGAAAAACTGTTTTTT.

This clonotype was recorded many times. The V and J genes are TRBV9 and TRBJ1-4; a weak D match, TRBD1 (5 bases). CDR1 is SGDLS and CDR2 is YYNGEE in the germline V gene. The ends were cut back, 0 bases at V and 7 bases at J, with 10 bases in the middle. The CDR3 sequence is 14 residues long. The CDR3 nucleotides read TGTGCCAGCAGCGTAGACGGGGCAAGTGAAAAACTGTTTTTT. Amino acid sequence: CASSVDGASEKLFF.

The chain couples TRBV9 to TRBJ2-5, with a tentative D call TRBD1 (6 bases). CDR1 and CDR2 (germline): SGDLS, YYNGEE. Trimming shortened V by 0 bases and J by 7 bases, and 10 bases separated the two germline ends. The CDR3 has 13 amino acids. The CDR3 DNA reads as TGTGCCAGCAGCGTAGGGACAGATGGGACCCAGTACTTC. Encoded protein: CASSVGTDGTQYF.

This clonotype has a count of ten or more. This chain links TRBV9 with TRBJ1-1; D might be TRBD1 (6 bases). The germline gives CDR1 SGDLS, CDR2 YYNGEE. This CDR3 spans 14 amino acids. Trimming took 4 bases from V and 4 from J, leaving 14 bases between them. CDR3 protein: CASSPDSTGTEAFF. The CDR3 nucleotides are TGTGCCAGCAGCCCGGACAGCACGGGCACTGAAGCTTTCTTT.

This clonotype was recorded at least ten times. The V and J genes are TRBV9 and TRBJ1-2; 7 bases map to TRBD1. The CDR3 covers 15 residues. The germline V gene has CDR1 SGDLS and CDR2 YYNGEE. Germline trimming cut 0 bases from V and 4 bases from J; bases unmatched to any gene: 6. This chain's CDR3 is CASSVAQGVAYGYTF. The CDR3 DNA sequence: TGTGCCAGCAGCGTAGCCCAGGGGGTGGCCTATGGCTACACCTTC.

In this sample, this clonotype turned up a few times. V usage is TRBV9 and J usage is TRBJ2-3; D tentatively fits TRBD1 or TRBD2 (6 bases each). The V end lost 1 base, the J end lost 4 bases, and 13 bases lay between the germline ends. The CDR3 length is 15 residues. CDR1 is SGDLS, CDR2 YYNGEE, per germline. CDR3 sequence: CASSVQGRGPDTQYF. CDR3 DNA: TGTGCCAGCAGCGTACAGGGGCGGGGACCAGATACGCAGTATTTT.

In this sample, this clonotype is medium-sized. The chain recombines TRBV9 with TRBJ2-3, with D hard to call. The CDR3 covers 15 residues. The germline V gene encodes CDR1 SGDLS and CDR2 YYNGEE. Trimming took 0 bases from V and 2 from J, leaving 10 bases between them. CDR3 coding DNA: TGTGCCAGCAGCGTAGATCTCGACTTCACAGATACGCAGTATTTT. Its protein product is CASSVDLDFTDTQYF. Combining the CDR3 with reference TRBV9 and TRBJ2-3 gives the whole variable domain DSGVTQTPKHLITATGQRVTLRCSPRSGDLSVYWYQQSLDQGLQFLIQYYNGEERAKGNILERFSAQQFPDLHSELNLSSLELGDSALYFCASSVDLDFTDTQYFGPGTRLTVL.

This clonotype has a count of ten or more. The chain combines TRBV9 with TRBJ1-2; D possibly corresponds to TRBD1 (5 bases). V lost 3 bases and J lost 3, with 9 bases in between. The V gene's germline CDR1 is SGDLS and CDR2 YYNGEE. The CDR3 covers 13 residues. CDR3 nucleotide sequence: TGTGCCAGCAGCGCCGGACAAGACTATGGCTACACCTTC. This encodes CASSAGQDYGYTF.

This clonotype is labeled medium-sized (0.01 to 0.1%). The CDR3 DNA reads TGTGCCAGCAGCGTAGCCGGAGGGGCCGAGGTGGAGCAGTACTTC. Protein product: CASSVAGGAEVEQYF. The rearrangement joins TRBV9 to TRBJ2-7, with D possibly TRBD2 on 6 matching bases. Trimming cost V 0 bases and J 7 bases, with 17 bases left between them. This CDR3 is 15 amino acids long. Germline CDR1 is SGDLS and CDR2 is YYNGEE.

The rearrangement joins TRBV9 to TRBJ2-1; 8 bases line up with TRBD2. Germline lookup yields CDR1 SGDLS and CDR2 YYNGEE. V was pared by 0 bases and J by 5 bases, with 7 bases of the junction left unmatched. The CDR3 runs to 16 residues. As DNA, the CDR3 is TGTGCCAGCAGCGTAGAGAAGCGGGAGATCGACAATGAGCAGTTCTTC. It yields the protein CASSVEKREIDNEQFF. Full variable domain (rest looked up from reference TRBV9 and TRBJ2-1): DSGVTQTPKHLITATGQRVTLRCSPRSGDLSVYWYQQSLDQGLQFLIQYYNGEERAKGNILERFSAQQFPDLHSELNLSSLELGDSALYFCASSVEKREIDNEQFFGPGTRLTVL.

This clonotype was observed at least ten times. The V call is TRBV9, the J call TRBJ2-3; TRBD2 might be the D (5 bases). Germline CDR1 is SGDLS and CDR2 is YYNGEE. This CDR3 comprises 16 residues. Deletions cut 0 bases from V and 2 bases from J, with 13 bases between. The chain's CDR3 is CASSVVPGEHTDTQYF. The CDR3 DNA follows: TGTGCCAGCAGCGTAGTCCCCGGGGAGCACACAGATACGCAGTATTTT.

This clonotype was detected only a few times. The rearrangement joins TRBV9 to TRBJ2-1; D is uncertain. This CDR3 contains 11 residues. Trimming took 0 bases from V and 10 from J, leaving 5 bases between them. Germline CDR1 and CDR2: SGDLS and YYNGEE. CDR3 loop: CASSVGFEQFF. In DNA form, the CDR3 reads TGTGCCAGCAGCGTAGGATTCGAGCAGTTCTTC.

DNA of the CDR3: TGTGCCAGCAGCCCTGGTGCGGGAACGAGCACAGATACGCAGTATTTT. This gives the protein CASSPGAGTSTDTQYF. This chain joins TRBV9 and TRBJ2-3, with a weak D call TRBD2 (6 bases). Per germline, CDR1 SGDLS and CDR2 YYNGEE. V was shortened by 4 bases and J by 0 bases, with 15 bases between the two germline ends. The length of the CDR3 is 16 residues. The whole variable domain, remainder taken from reference TRBV9 and TRBJ2-3, is DSGVTQTPKHLITATGQRVTLRCSPRSGDLSVYWYQQSLDQGLQFLIQYYNGEERAKGNILERFSAQQFPDLHSELNLSSLELGDSALYFCASSPGAGTSTDTQYFGPGTRLTVL.

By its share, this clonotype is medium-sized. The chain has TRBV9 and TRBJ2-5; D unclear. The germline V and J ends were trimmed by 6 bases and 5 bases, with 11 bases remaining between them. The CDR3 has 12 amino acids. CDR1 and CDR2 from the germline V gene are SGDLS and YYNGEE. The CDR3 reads CASNGESETQYF. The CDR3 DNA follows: TGTGCCAGCAACGGCGAATCCGAGACCCAGTACTTC.

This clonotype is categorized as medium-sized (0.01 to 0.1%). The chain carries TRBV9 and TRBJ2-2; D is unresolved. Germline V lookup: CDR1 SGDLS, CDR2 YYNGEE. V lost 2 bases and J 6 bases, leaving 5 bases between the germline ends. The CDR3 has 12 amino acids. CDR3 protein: CASSVAPGELFF. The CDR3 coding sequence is TGTGCCAGCAGCGTCGCACCCGGGGAGCTGTTTTTT.

This chain's CDR3 is CASSVAWTSPTDTQYF. DNA for the CDR3: TGTGCCAGCAGCGTAGCTTGGACTAGCCCCACAGATACGCAGTATTTT. The rearrangement uses TRBV9 and TRBJ2-3; TRBD2 matches 8 bases. The CDR3 has 16 amino acids. Germline values: CDR1 SGDLS, CDR2 YYNGEE. The V segment lost 0 bases and the J segment 2 bases; nucleotides outside the gene matches: 5.

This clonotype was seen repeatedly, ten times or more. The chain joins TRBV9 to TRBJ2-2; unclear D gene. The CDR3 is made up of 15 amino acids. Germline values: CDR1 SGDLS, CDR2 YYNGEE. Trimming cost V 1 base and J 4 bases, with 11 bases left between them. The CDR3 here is CASSVTRFGTGELFF. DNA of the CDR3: TGTGCCAGCAGCGTAACAAGATTCGGCACCGGGGAGCTGTTTTTT.

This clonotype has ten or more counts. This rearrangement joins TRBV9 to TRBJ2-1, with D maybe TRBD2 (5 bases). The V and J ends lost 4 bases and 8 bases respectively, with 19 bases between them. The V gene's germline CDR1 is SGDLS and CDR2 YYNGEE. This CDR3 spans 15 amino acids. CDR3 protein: CASSLARVNIDEQFF. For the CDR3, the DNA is TGTGCCAGCAGCCTAGCCCGGGTCAATATTGATGAGCAGTTCTTC.

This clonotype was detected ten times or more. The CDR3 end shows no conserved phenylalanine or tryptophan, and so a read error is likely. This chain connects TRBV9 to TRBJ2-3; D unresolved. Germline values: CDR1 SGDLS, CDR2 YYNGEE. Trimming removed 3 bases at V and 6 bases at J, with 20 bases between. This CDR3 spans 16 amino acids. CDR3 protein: CASSGTASRSSDTQYS. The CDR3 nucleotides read TGTGCCAGCAGCGGAACAGCGAGCCGTTCTTCGGATACGCAGTATTCT.

The CDR3 loop reads CASSVGGQSSYEQYF. The CDR3 DNA reads TGTGCCAGCAGCGTAGGTGGCCAAAGCTCCTACGAGCAGTACTTC. This rearrangement joins TRBV9 to TRBJ2-7; no reliable D call. Between the trimmed V and J ends, which lost 0 bases and 0 bases, there was a span of 10 bases. The CDR3 runs to 15 residues. Germline CDR1 is SGDLS and CDR2 is YYNGEE.

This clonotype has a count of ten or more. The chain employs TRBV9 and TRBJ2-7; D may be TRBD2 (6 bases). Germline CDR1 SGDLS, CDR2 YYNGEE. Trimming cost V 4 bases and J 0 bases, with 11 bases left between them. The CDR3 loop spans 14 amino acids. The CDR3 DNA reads TGTGCCAGCAGCTTCGGCGGGGCCTCCTACGAGCAGTACTTC. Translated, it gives CASSFGGASYEQYF.

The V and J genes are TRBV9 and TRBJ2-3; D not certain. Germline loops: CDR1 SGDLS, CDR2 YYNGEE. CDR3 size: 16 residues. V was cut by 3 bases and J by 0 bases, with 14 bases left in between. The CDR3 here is CASSGNLVTSTDTQYF. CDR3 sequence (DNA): TGTGCCAGCAGCGGGAACTTAGTCACTAGCACAGATACGCAGTATTTT.

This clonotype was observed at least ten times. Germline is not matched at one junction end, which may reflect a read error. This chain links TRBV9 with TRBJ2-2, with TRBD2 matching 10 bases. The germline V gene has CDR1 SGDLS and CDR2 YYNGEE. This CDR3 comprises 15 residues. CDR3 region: CASSTTSGNAGELFF. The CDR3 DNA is TGTGCCAGCAGCACCACTAGCGGGAACGCCGGGGAGCTGTTTTTT.